This passage covers 9 T cell receptor beta chains from one sample sequenced in a study of shared clonotypes between healthy human individuals. Assay used: immunoSEQ multiplex PCR; TCRdb lists only in-frame clones, some missing. The sample includes some 1,400,000 clones, around 97% of them seen just once. Sequencing was carried out using naive CD4+ T cells sorted from blood. As to subset: CD45RA+ positively selected. Receptors were obtained from a man aged 25-45 years in good health.

The chain couples TRBV5-4 to TRBJ2-1, with a weak D call TRBD2 (7 bases). Germline V lookup: CDR1 SGHNT, CDR2 YYREEE (reference sequence). CDR3 length: 17 amino acids. Deletions cut 2 bases from V and 0 bases from J, with 15 bases between. CDR3 sequence (DNA): TGTGCCAGCAGCTTTCCGGGGGGCCCGAGCTCCTACAATGAGCAGTTCTTC. Amino acids: CASSFPGGPSSYNEQFF.

The chain employs TRBV28 and TRBJ1-4; D may be TRBD1 (5 bases). The CDR3 length is 14 residues. The V end lost 3 bases, the J end lost 5 bases, and 10 bases lay between the germline ends. Germline V lookup: CDR1 MDHEN, CDR2 SYDVKM. The CDR3 here is CASSFSGGNEKLFF. DNA for the CDR3: TGTGCCAGCAGTTTCTCCGGGGGGAATGAAAAACTGTTTTTT.

This rearrangement joins TRBV27 to TRBJ2-4; unclear D gene. The CDR3 runs 13 residues. Germline CDR1 is MNHEY and CDR2 is SMNVEV (reference sequence). V lost 5 bases and J 7 bases, leaving 12 bases between the germline ends. The CDR3 region is CASSGRFPNIQYF. DNA for the CDR3: TGTGCCAGCAGTGGAAGATTCCCGAACATTCAGTACTTC.

The chain couples TRBV18 to TRBJ2-2, with 9 bases matching TRBD2. This CDR3 is 15 amino acids long. With 3 bases clipped from V and 5 bases from J, the junction kept 4 bases outside the gene matches. Germline V gene lookup returns CDR1 KGHSH and CDR2 LQKENI. The CDR3 coding sequence is TGTGCCAGCTCACCCGTAGCGGGAGAGACCGGGGAGCTGTTTTTT. This sequence encodes CASSPVAGETGELFF.

This clone appeared once. This rearrangement joins TRBV28 to TRBJ1-3; D is unresolved. Trimming removed 1 base from V and 3 bases from J, with 22 bases in between. Germline values: CDR1 MDHEN, CDR2 SYDVKM. The CDR3 loop spans 19 amino acids. The CDR3 bases are TGTGCCAGCAGTTTATACCCCCCTTCCGCGGGTGCAGATGGAAACACCATATATTTT. Its translation: CASSLYPPSAGADGNTIYF.

The chain links TRBV5-1 to TRBJ2-1, with 8 nucleotides matching TRBD1. This CDR3 region has 15 residues. The V gene's germline CDR1 is SGHRS and CDR2 YFSETQ. The V segment lost 7 bases and the J segment 9 bases; nucleotides outside the gene matches: 15. CDR3 sequence: CASFPTGQVFGEQFF. CDR3 DNA sequence: TGCGCCAGCTTCCCTACGGGACAGGTCTTCGGTGAGCAGTTCTTC.

The rearrangement uses TRBV4-3 and TRBJ2-1; either TRBD1 or TRBD2 may fit D (5 bases each). The CDR3 has 20 amino acids. Germline CDR1 and CDR2: LGHNA and YSLEER. V was pared by 0 bases and J by 0 bases, with 21 bases between. The CDR3 nucleotides read TGCGCCAGCAGCCAAGATTGGGGACCGGGGAGCCTGAGCTCCTACAATGAGCAGTTCTTC. It codes for CASSQDWGPGSLSSYNEQFF.

The chain is built from TRBV18 and TRBJ2-3; D unclear. V was trimmed by 1 base and J by 2 bases, leaving 4 bases between them. CDR1 is KGHSH, CDR2 LQKENI, per germline. The CDR3 spans 13 residues. CDR3 amino acids: CASSPRPTDTQYF. Here the CDR3 DNA reads TGTGCCAGCTCACCACGCCCCACAGATACGCAGTATTTT.

As for this clone: Additional DNA sequences in this sample encode the identical CDR3. In DNA, the CDR3 is TGTGCCAGCAGCTTAACCGGTAGTTCGTACAATGAGCAGTTCTTC. This encodes CASSLTGSSYNEQFF. V gene TRBV11-2 combines with J gene TRBJ2-1; D gene uncertain. Germline V CDR1 and CDR2: SGHAT, FQNNGV. V lost 2 bases, J lost 4 bases, and 12 bases lay in between. CDR3 length: 15 amino acids.